This TCR beta chain was identified during a study of blood T cell repertoires in COVID-19. In the study overall: Sample material is recorded as cDNA or gDNA derived from T cells, B-cell-depleted T cells, or PBMCs.

This clone was seen a handful of times. The CDR3 is 16 residues long. The germline CDR1 and CDR2 sequences are MNHEY and SVGAGI. Trimming stripped 4 bases from V and 5 bases from J, with 20 bases between. Only in-frame clones appear in the TCRdb table, and some are missing; sequencing was by immunoSEQ multiplex PCR. Of about 200,000 clones in the sample, around nine tenths were seen once. The chain carries TRBV6-5 and TRBJ1-1; D perhaps matches TRBD1 (6 bases). The specimen sequenced was peripheral blood. The source of this sequence is a man in his fifties or sixties with acute or convalescent COVID-19. The DNA for the CDR3 is TGTGCCAGCAGTTCCCGCGGGAGGGGGGCGCGGACTGAAGCTTTCTTT. Residues: CASSSRGRGARTEAFF.